A single sample is the source of the 3 T cell receptor beta chains below, sequenced in a study of molecular identifiers for immune sequencing clone quantification. TCRdb recomputed calls from the PCR reads with MiXCR, one row per CDR3 protein. Of around 470,000 distinct CDR3 sequences in the sample, about a fifth were seen once. The sample taken for sequencing was naive CD8+ T cells from blood, with Jurkat cell RNA spiked in. The subset here: FACS-sorted CD8+CD4-CCR7+CD45RA+ naive T cells. These receptors were obtained from a human donor in good health. Some libraries in this study had Jurkat cell RNA spiked in.

About this clonotype: This clone may be a read error of a much larger clone one base away. The V gene is TRBV7-2, the J gene TRBJ2-5; no firm D call. The CDR3 runs 14 residues. CDR1 is SGHTA and CDR2 is FQGNSA in the germline V gene. The CDR3 region has the DNA TGTGCCAGCAGCCTGGGAATGGGCCAAGAGACCCGGTACTTC. Translation gives CASSLGMGQETRYF.

This clonotype has a count of ten or more. J is TRBJ1-5 and V is TRBV7-9; D might be TRBD1 (5 bases). This CDR3 spans 14 amino acids. The germline V gene encodes CDR1 SEHNR and CDR2 FQNEAQ (reference sequence). Trimming pared 5 bases from V and 3 bases from J, leaving 11 bases between. In DNA form, the CDR3 reads TGTGCCAGCAGCGGGGGGGAGAACAATCAGCCCCAGCATTTT. Translating it yields CASSGGENNQPQHF.

Many counts were recorded for this clonotype. This sequence joins TRBV10-3 and TRBJ2-3; D is unresolved. This CDR3 comprises 13 residues. V lost 9 bases and J 4 bases, leaving 14 bases between the germline ends. Germline V CDR1 and CDR2: ENHRY, SYGVKD. CDR3 in DNA: TGTGCCATAGGAGAAGGATTCGCAGATACGCAGTATTTT. This gives the protein CAIGEGFADTQYF.